Following are 3 T cell receptor beta chains from one sample sequenced in a study of cytomegalovirus exposure and HLA in healthy donors. The PCR made use of 60 Vbeta and 13 Jbeta primers. TCRdb keeps only in-frame clones here, not all; method: immunoSEQ multiplex PCR. Of fewer than 200,000 clones in the sample, 80% to 90% are singletons; the top ten hold roughly 4.4%. Sequenced sample: PBMCs. The source of these receptors is a woman under 30 in good health and CMV-seropositive.

Note on this clone: The sample has other DNA sequences that encode this CDR3 too. The chain couples TRBV5-8 to TRBJ2-7; D remains ambiguous. The CDR3 is 12 residues long. Germline CDR1 is SGHTS and CDR2 is YDEGEE. V shed 1 base and J shed 0 bases, with 2 bases lying between them. CDR3 coding DNA: TGTGCCAGCAGCTTGCGCTCCTACGAGCAGTACTTC. Translated, it gives CASSLRSYEQYF.

This clone was seen only once. This chain's CDR3 is CASSPYTGGPYNEQFF. CDR3 DNA: TGTGCCAGCAGCCCATACACGGGGGGCCCCTACAATGAGCAGTTCTTC. The V gene is TRBV4-2, the J gene TRBJ2-1, with D perhaps matching TRBD2 (7 bases). Germline V CDR1 and CDR2: LGHNA, YNFKEQ. The CDR3 extends over 16 amino acids. Between the trimmed V and J ends, which lost 4 bases and 2 bases, there was a span of 15 bases.

The chain joins TRBV6-4 to TRBJ1-2, with D perhaps matching TRBD1 (6 bases). The ends were cut back, 5 bases at V and 4 bases at J, with 14 bases in the middle. Per the germline V gene, CDR1 is MRHNA and CDR2 is SNTAGT. The CDR3 totals 14 residues. CDR3 nucleotides: TGTGCCAGCAGTCAAACAGGGACCTCCTATGGCTACACCTTC. This encodes CASSQTGTSYGYTF.